These 21 T cell receptor beta chains were sequenced from one sample in a study of blood T cell repertoires in COVID-19. The method was immunoSEQ multiplex PCR; TCRdb's version includes in-frame clones alone and lacks a portion of them. The table has tens of thousands of clones, about 88% seen once. Sequencing used peripheral blood. The receptors come from a human donor in a cohort sampled during active COVID-19.

The chain is built from TRBV9 and TRBJ2-3; 8 positions match TRBD1. The CDR3 sequence is 15 residues long. The germline V gene encodes CDR1 SGDLS and CDR2 YYNGEE. V dropped 3 bases and J dropped 3; count of bases not matched to a gene: 6. The CDR3 sequence is CASSAGQGSTDTQYF. For the CDR3, the DNA is TGTGCCAGCAGCGCTGGACAGGGATCGACAGATACGCAGTATTTT.

The chain employs TRBV6-6 and TRBJ2-7; maybe TRBD1 (5 bases). The CDR3 length is 14 residues. Between the trimmed V and J ends, which lost 2 bases and 6 bases, there was a span of 14 bases. Germline V CDR1 and CDR2: MNHNY, SVGAGI (reference sequence). The CDR3 DNA is TGTGCCAGCAGTTACGGGCAGGGCGGCGGCGAGCAGTACGTC. This sequence encodes CASSYGQGGGEQYV.

By share, this clone ranks as medium-sized. This chain joins TRBV7-3 and TRBJ2-5; a weak D match, TRBD1 (5 bases). Trimming stripped 5 bases from V and 4 bases from J, with 14 bases between. Per the germline V gene, CDR1 is SGHTA and CDR2 is FQGTGA. The CDR3 runs 14 residues. The CDR3 DNA follows: TGTGCCAGCAGCCCGAATCAGGGTTTAGAGACCCAGTACTTC. The encoded protein is CASSPNQGLETQYF.

This chain joins TRBV27 and TRBJ1-1; TRBD1 matches 7 bases. The CDR3 covers 15 residues. The V gene's germline CDR1 is MNHEY and CDR2 SMNVEV (reference sequence). J was trimmed by 5 bases and V by 4 bases; bases with no gene match: 10. The CDR3 spells CASSSLQGRRTEAFF. The CDR3, as DNA: TGTGCCAGCAGTTCCCTACAGGGGCGGAGGACTGAAGCTTTCTTT.

This clone has only a few counts. The gene calls are TRBV3-1 (or the pseudogene TRBV3-2) and TRBJ1-1, with a tentative D call TRBD1 (5 bases). CDR1 is LGHDT, CDR2 YNNKEL, per germline (reference sequence). The length of the CDR3 is 14 residues. The germline V and J ends were trimmed by 2 bases and 6 bases, with 13 bases remaining between them. CDR3 in amino acids: CASSQIGGGPEAFF. In DNA, the CDR3 is TGTGCCAGCAGCCAAATCGGCGGGGGACCTGAAGCTTTCTTT.

The J gene is TRBJ1-2, the V gene TRBV5-1; 8 bases agree with TRBD1. The CDR3 runs 12 residues. Trimming removed 4 bases from V and 8 bases from J; junction bases left unmatched: 4. Germline CDR1 reads SGHRS; CDR2 reads YFSETQ. CDR3 sequence reads: CASSLDRDGYTF. The CDR3 nucleotides read TGCGCCAGCAGCCTGGACAGGGACGGCTACACCTTC.

The chain links TRBV28 to TRBJ1-6, with D perhaps matching TRBD1 (5 bases). Germline V lookup: CDR1 MDHEN, CDR2 SYDVKM. CDR3 size: 16 residues. The V end was cut by 3 bases, the J end by 6 bases, with 15 bases between. CDR3 residues: CASSLGPPASNSPLHF. CDR3 coding DNA: TGTGCCAGCAGTTTGGGGCCCCCCGCGTCTAATTCACCCCTCCACTTT.

V is TRBV6-6 and J is TRBJ2-2; 10 nucleotides align to TRBD2. The CDR3 contains 15 residues. Germline assignment: CDR1 MNHNY and CDR2 SVGAGI (reference sequence). With V trimmed by 7 bases and J by 7 bases, 9 bases remained unmatched. CDR3 sequence reads: CASTPLAGTVGELFF. The DNA of the CDR3 is TGTGCCAGCACTCCACTAGCGGGAACGGTCGGGGAGCTGTTTTTT.

The V and J genes are TRBV30 and TRBJ1-1; the match to TRBD1 covers 7 bases. Germline V gene sequence: CDR1 GTSNPN, CDR2 SVGIG (reference sequence). The CDR3 is 14 residues long. With V trimmed by 8 bases and J by 4 bases, 13 bases remained unmatched. This CDR3 is CAHSNRGGLTEAFF. DNA for the CDR3: TGTGCCCACTCCAACAGGGGAGGCCTCACTGAAGCTTTCTTT.

The J gene is TRBJ2-3, the V gene TRBV30, with 9 bases aligning to TRBD2. Germline CDR1 GTSNPN, CDR2 SVGIG (reference sequence). The trim removed 5 bases at V and 1 base at J, leaving 10 bases unmatched. The CDR3 covers 16 residues. The DNA of the CDR3 is TGTGCCTGGCAAGCCTCGACTAGCGGTCGCACAGATACGCAGTATTTT. Protein product: CAWQASTSGRTDTQYF.

The chain combines TRBV4-3 with TRBJ1-3; D is unclear. V lost 1 base and J lost 4, with 14 bases in between. From germline, CDR1 is LGHNA and CDR2 YSLEER. The CDR3 has 16 amino acids. CDR3 amino acids: CASSQAMAGSGNTIYF. The CDR3 DNA reads TGCGCCAGCAGCCAAGCGATGGCGGGCTCGGGAAACACCATATATTTT.

The chain combines TRBV29-1 with TRBJ2-3, with D tentatively TRBD1 (5 bases). The germline CDR1 and CDR2 sequences are SQVTM and ANQGSEA. The CDR3 totals 13 residues. V was clipped by 5 bases and J by 0 bases, with 9 bases between them. The chain's CDR3 is CSVQGASTDTQYF. The CDR3, as DNA: TGCAGCGTTCAAGGGGCCAGCACAGATACGCAGTATTTT.

The V call is TRBV19, the J call TRBJ2-5, with 8 bases aligning to TRBD2. Germline CDR1 LNHDA, CDR2 SQIVND (reference sequence). Trimming removed 3 bases from V and 5 bases from J; junction bases left unmatched: 8. The CDR3 spans 15 residues. CDR3 coding DNA: TGTGCCAGTAGTATGGGGTCCGGCGGGAGGGAGACCCAGTACTTC. Its protein product is CASSMGSGGRETQYF.

This clone was counted between two and nine times. The rearrangement uses TRBV6-5 and TRBJ1-1, with a possible D match to TRBD1 (6 bases). CDR3 length: 13 amino acids. The germline V gene has CDR1 MNHEY and CDR2 SVGAGI. V was shortened by 7 bases and J by 4 bases, with 13 bases between the two germline ends. The CDR3 DNA reads TGTGCCAGCACCCTAACAGGGAGCACTGAAGCTTTCTTT. Amino acid sequence: CASTLTGSTEAFF.

This clone was counted between two and nine times. In DNA, the CDR3 is TGTGCCAGCAGCAGGTCCGGGACAGGGGGCTACGAGCAGTACTTC. This sequence encodes CASSRSGTGGYEQYF. V and J are TRBV7-9 and TRBJ2-7; 11 positions match TRBD1. This CDR3 is 15 amino acids long. Germline trimming cut 5 bases from V and 3 bases from J; bases unmatched to any gene: 6. CDR1 is SEHNR, CDR2 FQNEAQ, per germline (reference sequence).

This clone was found a few times. The chain uses TRBV28 and TRBJ1-5, with D tentatively TRBD1 (5 bases). There are 14 residues in the CDR3. The germline gives CDR1 MDHEN, CDR2 SYDVKM. V lost 3 bases and J 3 bases, leaving 9 bases between the germline ends. CDR3 protein: CASSFDSPNQPQHF. The CDR3, as DNA: TGTGCCAGCAGTTTCGACAGTCCCAATCAGCCCCAGCATTTT.

This chain connects TRBV5-1 to TRBJ2-7; tentative D call: TRBD1 (6 bases). The length of the CDR3 is 13 residues. Between the trimmed V and J ends, which lost 3 bases and 2 bases, there was a span of 9 bases. The germline CDR1 and CDR2 sequences are SGHRS and YFSETQ. CDR3 coding DNA: TGCGCCAGCAGCTCCACAGGGACCTACGAGCAGTACTTC. This sequence encodes CASSSTGTYEQYF.

The rearrangement joins TRBV19 to TRBJ1-6, with D possibly matching TRBD1 (5 bases). The CDR3 is 16 residues long. V lost 6 bases and J 7 bases, leaving 19 bases between the germline ends. The germline gives CDR1 LNHDA, CDR2 SQIVND (reference sequence). CDR3 sequence: CASRGGDGSTNSPLHF. The CDR3 coding sequence is TGTGCCAGTAGGGGGGGGGACGGATCAACCAATTCACCCCTCCACTTT.

This clone was recorded a few times. The chain uses TRBV19 and TRBJ1-2, with 7 positions matching TRBD1. The CDR3 is 14 residues long. Germline CDR1 reads LNHDA; CDR2 reads SQIVND (reference sequence). The V segment lost 5 bases and the J segment 4 bases; nucleotides outside the gene matches: 7. The CDR3 bases are TGTGCCAGTAGTTCCATACAGGGGACCTATGGCTACACCTTC. Residues: CASSSIQGTYGYTF.

The chain links TRBV27 to TRBJ2-1; 7 nucleotides line up with TRBD2. V lost 5 bases and J lost 6; bases outside the gene matches: 4. This CDR3 is 13 amino acids long. Germline lookup yields CDR1 MNHEY and CDR2 SMNVEV (reference sequence). The CDR3 nucleotides read TGTGCCAGCAGTACGGGGGGAAGCAATGAGCAGTTCTTC. Translation: CASSTGGSNEQFF.

V gene TRBV3-1 (or the pseudogene TRBV3-2) combines with J gene TRBJ2-1; TRBD2 matches 9 bases. This CDR3 has 17 residues. CDR1 and CDR2 (germline): LGHDT, YNNKEL (reference sequence). V shed 3 bases, J shed 8 bases, and the junction held 14 bases outside the gene matches. The CDR3 nucleotides are TGTGCCAGCAGCCACACACTGAGCGGGGGGCCGGTGGATGAGCAGTTCTTC. Amino acid sequence: CASSHTLSGGPVDEQFF.